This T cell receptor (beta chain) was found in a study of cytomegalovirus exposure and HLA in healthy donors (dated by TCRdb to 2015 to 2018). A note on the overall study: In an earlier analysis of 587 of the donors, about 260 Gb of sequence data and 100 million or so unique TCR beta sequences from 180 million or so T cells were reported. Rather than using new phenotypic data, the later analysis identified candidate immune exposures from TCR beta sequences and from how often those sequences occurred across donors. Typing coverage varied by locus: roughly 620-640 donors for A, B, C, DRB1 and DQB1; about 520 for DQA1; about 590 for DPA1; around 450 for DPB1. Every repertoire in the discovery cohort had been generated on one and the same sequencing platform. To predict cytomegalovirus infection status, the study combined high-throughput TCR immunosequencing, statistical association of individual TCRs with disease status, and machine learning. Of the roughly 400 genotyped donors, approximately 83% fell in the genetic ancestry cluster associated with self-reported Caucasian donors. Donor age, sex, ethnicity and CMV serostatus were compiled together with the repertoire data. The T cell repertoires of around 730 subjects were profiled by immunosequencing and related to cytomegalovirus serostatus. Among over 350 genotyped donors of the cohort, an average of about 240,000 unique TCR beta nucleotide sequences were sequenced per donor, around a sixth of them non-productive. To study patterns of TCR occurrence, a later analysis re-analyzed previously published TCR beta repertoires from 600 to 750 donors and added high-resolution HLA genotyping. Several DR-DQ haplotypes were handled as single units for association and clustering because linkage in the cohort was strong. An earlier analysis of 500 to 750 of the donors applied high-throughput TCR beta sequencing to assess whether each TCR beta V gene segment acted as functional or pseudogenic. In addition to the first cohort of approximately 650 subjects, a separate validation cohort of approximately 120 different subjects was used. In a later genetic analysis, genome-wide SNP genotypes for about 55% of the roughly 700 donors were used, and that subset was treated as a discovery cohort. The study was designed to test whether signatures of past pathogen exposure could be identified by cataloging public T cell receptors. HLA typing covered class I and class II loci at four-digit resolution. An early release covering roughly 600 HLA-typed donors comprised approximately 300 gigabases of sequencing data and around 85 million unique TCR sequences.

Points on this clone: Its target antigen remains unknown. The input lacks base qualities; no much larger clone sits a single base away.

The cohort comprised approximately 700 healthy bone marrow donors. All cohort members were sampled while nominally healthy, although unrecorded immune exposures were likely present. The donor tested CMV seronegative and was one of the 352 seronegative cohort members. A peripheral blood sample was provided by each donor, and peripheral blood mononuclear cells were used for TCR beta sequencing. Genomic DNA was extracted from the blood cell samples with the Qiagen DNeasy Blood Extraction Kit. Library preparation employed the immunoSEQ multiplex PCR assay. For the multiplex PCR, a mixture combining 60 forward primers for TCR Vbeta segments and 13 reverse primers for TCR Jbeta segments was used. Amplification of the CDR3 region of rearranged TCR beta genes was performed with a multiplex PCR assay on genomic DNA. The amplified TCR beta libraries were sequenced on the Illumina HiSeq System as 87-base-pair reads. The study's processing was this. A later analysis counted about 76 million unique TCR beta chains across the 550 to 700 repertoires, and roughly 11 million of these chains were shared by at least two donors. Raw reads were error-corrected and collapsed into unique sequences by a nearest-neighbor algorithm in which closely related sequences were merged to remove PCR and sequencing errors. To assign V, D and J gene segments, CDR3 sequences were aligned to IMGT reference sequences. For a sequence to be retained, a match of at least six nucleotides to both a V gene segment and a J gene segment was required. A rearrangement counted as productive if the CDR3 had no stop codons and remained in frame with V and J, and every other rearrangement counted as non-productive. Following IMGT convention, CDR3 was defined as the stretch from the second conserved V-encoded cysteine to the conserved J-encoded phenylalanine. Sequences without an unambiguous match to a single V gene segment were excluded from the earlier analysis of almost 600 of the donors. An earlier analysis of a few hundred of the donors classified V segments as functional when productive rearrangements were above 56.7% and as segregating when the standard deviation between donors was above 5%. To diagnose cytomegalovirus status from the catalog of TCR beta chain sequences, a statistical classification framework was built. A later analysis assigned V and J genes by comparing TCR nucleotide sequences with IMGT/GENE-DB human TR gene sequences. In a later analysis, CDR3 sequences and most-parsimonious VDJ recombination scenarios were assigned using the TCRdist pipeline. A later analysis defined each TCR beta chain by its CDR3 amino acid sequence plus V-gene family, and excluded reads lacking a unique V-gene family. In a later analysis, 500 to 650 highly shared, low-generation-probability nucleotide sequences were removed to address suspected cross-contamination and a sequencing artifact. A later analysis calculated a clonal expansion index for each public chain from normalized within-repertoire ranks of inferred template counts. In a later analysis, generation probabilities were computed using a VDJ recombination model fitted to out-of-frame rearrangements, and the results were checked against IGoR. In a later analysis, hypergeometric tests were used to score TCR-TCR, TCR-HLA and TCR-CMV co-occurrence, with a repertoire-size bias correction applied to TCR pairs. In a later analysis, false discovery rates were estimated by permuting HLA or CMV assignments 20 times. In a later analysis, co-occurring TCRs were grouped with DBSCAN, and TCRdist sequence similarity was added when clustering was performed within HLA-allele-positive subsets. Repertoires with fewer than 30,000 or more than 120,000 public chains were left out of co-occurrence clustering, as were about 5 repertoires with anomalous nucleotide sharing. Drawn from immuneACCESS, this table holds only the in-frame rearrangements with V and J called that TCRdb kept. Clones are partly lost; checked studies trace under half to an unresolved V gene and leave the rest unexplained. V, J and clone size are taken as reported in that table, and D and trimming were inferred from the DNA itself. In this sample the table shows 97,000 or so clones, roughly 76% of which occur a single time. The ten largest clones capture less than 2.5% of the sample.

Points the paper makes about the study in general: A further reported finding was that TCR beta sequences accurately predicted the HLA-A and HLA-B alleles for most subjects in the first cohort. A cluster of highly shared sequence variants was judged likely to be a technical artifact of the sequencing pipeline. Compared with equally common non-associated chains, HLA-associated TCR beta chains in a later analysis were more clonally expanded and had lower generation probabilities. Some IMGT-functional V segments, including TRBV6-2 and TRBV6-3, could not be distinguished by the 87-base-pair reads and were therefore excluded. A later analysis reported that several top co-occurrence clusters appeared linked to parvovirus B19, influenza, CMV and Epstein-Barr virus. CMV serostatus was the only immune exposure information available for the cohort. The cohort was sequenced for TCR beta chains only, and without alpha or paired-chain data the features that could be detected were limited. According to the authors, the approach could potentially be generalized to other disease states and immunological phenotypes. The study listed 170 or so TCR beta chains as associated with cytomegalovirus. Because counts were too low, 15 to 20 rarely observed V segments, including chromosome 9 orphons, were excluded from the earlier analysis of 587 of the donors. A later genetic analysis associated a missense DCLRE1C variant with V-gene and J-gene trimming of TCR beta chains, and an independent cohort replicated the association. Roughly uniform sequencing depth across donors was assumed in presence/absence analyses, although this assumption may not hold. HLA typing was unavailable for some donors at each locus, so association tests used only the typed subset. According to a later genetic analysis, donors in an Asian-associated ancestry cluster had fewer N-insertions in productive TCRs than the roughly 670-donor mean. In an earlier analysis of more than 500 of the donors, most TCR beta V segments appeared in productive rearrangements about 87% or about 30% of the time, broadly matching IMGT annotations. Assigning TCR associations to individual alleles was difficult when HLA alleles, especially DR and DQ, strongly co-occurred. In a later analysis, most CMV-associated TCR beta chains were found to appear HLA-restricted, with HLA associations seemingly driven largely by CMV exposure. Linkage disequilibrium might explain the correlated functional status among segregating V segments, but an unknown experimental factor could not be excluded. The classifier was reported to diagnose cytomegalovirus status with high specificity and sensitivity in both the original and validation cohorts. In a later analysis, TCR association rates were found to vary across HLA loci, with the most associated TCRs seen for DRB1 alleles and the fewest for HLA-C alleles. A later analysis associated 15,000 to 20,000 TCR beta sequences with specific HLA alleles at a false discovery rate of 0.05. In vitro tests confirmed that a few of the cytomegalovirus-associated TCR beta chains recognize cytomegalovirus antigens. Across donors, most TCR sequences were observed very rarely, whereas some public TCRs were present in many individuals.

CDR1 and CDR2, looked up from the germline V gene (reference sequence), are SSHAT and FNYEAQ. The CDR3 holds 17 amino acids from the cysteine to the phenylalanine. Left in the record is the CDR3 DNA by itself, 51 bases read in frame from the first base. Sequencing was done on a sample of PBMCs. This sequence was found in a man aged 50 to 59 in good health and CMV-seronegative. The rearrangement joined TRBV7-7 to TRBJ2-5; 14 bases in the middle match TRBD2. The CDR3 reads CARGPGGLAGAQETQYF. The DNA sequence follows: TGTGCTAGGGGTCCGGGGGGACTAGCGGGAGCACAAGAGACCCAGTACTTC.